Presented here are 5 T cell receptor beta chains from one specimen sequenced in a study of radiation and T cells in renal cell carcinoma. Time point meaning: baseline pretreatment blood. Treatment here: 15 Gy SBRT to primary tumor, nephrectomy 4 weeks later. Profiling relied on immunoSEQ multiplex PCR, and the TCRdb table lists in-frame clones only, not all of them. The sample consists of 70,000 to 95,000 clones, over 75% of them appearing once. The sample in question was blood, obtained from a patient whose treatment included radiotherapy and nephrectomy. The source is a man aged 55 to 69 with renal cell carcinoma.

V gene TRBV5-4 combines with J gene TRBJ2-7, with D possibly being TRBD2 (5 bases). The CDR3 is made up of 14 amino acids. Germline V gene data show CDR1 as SGHNT and CDR2 as YYREEE (reference sequence). V lost 1 base, J lost 2 bases, and 10 bases lay in between. DNA for the CDR3: TGTGCCAGCAGCTTGCGTCTCGGGGCCTACGAGCAGTACTTC. Translating it yields CASSLRLGAYEQYF.

The chain has TRBV10-3 and TRBJ2-7; possible D gene TRBD1, 5 bases. CDR1 ENHRY and CDR2 SYGVKD come from the germline V gene. Trimming cost V 3 bases and J 1 base, with 16 bases left between them. The CDR3 is 16 amino acids. The CDR3 DNA follows: TGTGCCATCAGTGACCCAGGGCAGACTGGTTCCTACGAGCAGTACTTC. Translation: CAISDPGQTGSYEQYF.

V usage is TRBV27 and J usage is TRBJ1-1, with 8 bases fitting TRBD1. Germline loops: CDR1 MNHEY, CDR2 SMNVEV (reference sequence). The CDR3 loop spans 16 amino acids. Trimming removed 0 bases from V and 11 bases from J; junction bases left unmatched: 14. The DNA of the CDR3 is TGTGCCAGCAGTTTATCTTCCAGGACAGGGAGGATTCGCGCTTTCTTT. It codes for CASSLSSRTGRIRAFF.

V and J are TRBV19 and TRBJ2-1, with D uncertain. Trimming took 10 bases from V and 6 from J, leaving 16 bases between them. This CDR3 is 13 amino acids long. CDR1 is LNHDA, CDR2 SQIVND, per germline (reference sequence). CDR3 protein: CATLSLVGNEQFF. CDR3 in DNA: TGTGCCACCCTTTCCCTAGTGGGCAATGAGCAGTTCTTC.

The CDR3 protein is CASSPGMSGANVLTF. For the CDR3, the DNA is TGTGCCAGCAGTCCAGGGATGTCTGGGGCCAACGTCCTGACTTTC. This chain connects TRBV2 to TRBJ2-6, with D possibly being TRBD1 (5 bases). Trimming removed 5 bases from V and 1 base from J, with 9 bases in between. The CDR3 is made up of 15 amino acids. CDR1 is SNHLY, CDR2 FYNNEI, per germline. Drawing the rest from reference TRBV2 and TRBJ2-6, the complete variable domain is EPEVTQTPSHQVTQMGQEVILRCVPISNHLYFYWYRQILGQKVEFLVSFYNNEISEKSEIFDDQFSVERPDGSNFTLKIRSTKLEDSAMYFCASSPGMSGANVLTFGAGSRLTVL.